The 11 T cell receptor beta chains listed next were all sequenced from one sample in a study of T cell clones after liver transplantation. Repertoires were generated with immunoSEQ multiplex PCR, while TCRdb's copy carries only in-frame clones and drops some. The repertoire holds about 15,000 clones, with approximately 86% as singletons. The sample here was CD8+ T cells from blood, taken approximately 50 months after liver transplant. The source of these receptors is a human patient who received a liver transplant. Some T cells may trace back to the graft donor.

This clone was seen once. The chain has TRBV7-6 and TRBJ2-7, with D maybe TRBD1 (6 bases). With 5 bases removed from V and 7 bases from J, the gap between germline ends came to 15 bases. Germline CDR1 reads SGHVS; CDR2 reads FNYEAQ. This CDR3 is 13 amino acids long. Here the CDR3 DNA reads TGTGCCAGCAGCCCATACAGGGTACGGGAGCAGTACTTC. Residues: CASSPYRVREQYF.

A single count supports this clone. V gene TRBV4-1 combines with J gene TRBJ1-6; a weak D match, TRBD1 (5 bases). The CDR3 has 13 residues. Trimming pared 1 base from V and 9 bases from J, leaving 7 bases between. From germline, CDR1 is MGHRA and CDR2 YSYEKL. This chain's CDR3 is CASSQAGGSPLHF. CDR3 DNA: TGCGCCAGCAGCCAAGCTGGGGGTTCACCCCTCCACTTT.

The CDR3 region is CASSYASGTHNEQFF. The CDR3 DNA sequence: TGTGCCAGCAGTTACGCCAGCGGGACTCACAATGAGCAGTTCTTC. The chain combines TRBV6-5 with TRBJ2-1; TRBD2 matches at 7 bases. V lost 2 bases and J lost 5; bases outside the gene matches: 6. CDR3 length: 15 amino acids. The V gene's germline CDR1 is MNHEY and CDR2 SVGAGI.

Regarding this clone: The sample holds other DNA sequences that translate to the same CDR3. This CDR3 reads CASSQEGRLYEQYF. The CDR3 nucleotides read TGCGCCAGCAGCCAAGAAGGGAGACTCTACGAGCAGTACTTC. This chain connects TRBV4-1 to TRBJ2-7; D possibly corresponds to TRBD2 (5 bases). Germline-derived CDR1 and CDR2 are MGHRA and YSYEKL. Between the trimmed V and J ends, which lost 0 bases and 3 bases, there was a span of 9 bases. This CDR3 is built from 14 residues.

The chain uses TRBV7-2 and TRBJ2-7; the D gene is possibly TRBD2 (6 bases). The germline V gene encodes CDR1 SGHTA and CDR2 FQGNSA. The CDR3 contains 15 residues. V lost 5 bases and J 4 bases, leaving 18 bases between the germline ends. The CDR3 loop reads CASSTSGTPLYEQYF. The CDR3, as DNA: TGTGCCAGCAGCACATCCGGGACTCCCTTATACGAGCAGTACTTC.

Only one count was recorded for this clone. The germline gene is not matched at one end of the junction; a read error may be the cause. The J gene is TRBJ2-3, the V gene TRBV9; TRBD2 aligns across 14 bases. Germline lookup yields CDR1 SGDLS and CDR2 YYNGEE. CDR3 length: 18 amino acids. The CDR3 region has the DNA TGTGCCAACAGCGTAGGGACTAGCGGGAGATATGGCACAGATACGCAGTATTTT. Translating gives CANSVGTSGRYGTDTQYF.

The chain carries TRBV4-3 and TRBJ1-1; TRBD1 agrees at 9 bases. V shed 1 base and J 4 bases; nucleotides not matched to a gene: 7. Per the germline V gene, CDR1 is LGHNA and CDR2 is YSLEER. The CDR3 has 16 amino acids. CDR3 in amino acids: CASSQVMGQGSTEAFF. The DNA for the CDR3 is TGCGCCAGCAGCCAAGTGATGGGACAGGGCAGCACTGAAGCTTTCTTT.

The CDR3 loop reads CASDGYSNQPQHF. The CDR3 coding sequence is TGTGCCAGTGACGGATATAGCAATCAGCCCCAGCATTTT. The chain links TRBV19 to TRBJ1-5; D uncertain. Germline values: CDR1 LNHDA, CDR2 SQIVND (reference sequence). The CDR3 runs to 13 residues. V was pared by 8 bases and J by 0 bases, with 8 bases between. The entire variable domain, with the rest obtained from reference TRBV19 and TRBJ1-5, is as follows: DGGITQSPKYLFRKEGQNVTLSCEQNLNHDAMYWYRQDPGQGLRLIYYSQIVNDFQKGDIAEGYSVSREKKESFPLTVTSAQKNPTAFYLCASDGYSNQPQHFGDGTRLSIL.

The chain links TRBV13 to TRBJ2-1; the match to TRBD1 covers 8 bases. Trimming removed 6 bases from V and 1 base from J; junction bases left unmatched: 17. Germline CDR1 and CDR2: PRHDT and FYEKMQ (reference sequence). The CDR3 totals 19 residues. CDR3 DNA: TGTGCCAGCAGTCGAGCCGGACAGGGCCCTCTGAGTTCCTACAATGAGCAGTTCTTC. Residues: CASSRAGQGPLSSYNEQFF.

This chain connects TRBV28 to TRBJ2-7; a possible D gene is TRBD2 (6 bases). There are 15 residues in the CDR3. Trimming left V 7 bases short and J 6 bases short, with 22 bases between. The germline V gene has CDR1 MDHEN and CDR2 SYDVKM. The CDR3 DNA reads TGTGCCAGCATGCTCCGGGACGGGGGTATCTCCGAGCAGTACTTC. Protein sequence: CASMLRDGGISEQYF.

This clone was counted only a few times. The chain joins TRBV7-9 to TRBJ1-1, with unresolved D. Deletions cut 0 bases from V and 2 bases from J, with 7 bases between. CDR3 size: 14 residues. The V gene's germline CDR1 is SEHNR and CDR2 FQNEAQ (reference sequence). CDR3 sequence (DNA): TGTGCCAGCAGCTTAGCTGGCGGTAACACTGAAGCTTTCTTT. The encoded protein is CASSLAGGNTEAFF.